This T cell receptor beta chain is from a study of blood T cell repertoires in COVID-19. Study as a whole: Sites across the United States, Italy and Spain contributed samples from acute and convalescent COVID-19.

This CDR3 has 14 residues. Germline CDR1 MNHEY, CDR2 SVGAGI. V trimming: 7 bases; J trimming: 5 bases; junction bases outside the gene matches: 8. Under the authors' procedure: Reference gene primer amplification gave nucleated cell count estimates. Profiled with immunoSEQ multiplex PCR; TCRdb holds only in-frame clones, not every one. V and J calls and clone size come straight from that table; D and trimming were deduced from the DNA. The sample yields 120,000 to 150,000 clones, roughly 88% seen once. This chain connects TRBV6-5 to TRBJ1-5; 7 positions match TRBD1. Sequencing was performed on peripheral blood. The source of this sequence is a woman aged 45 to 65 in a cohort sampled during active or convalescent COVID-19. CDR3 in DNA: TGTGCCAGCAAACCAGGGGGTTGGGATCAGCCCCAGCATTTT. Protein sequence: CASKPGGWDQPQHF.